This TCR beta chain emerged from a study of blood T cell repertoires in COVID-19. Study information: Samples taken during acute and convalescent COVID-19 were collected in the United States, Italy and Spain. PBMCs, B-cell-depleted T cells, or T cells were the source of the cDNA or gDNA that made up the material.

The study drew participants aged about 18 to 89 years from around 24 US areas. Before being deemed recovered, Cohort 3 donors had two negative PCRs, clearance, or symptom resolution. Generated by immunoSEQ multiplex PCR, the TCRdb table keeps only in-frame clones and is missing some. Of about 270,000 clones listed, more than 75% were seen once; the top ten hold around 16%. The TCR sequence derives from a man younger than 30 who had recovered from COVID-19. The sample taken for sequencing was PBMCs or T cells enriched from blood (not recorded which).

CDR3 amino acids: CASNRPTSGNTIYF. The CDR3 nucleotides read TGTGCCAGCAACAGGCCTACCTCTGGAAACACCATATATTTT. The rearrangement links TRBV2 to TRBJ1-3, with D possibly being TRBD1 (5 bases). Germline lookup yields CDR1 SNHLY and CDR2 FYNNEI. The CDR3 length is 14 residues. Trimming shortened V by 7 bases and J by 0 bases, and 10 bases separated the two germline ends.